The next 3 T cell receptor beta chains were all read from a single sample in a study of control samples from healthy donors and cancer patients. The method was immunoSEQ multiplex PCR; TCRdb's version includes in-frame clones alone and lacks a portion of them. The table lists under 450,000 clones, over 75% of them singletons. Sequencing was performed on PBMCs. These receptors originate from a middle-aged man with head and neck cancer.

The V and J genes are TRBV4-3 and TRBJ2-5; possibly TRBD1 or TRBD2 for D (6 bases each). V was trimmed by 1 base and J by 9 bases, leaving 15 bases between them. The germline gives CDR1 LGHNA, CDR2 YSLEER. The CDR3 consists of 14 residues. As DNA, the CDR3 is TGCGCCAGCAGCCAAGGAGGGGGGTCATTGGCCCAGTACTTC. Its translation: CASSQGGGSLAQYF.

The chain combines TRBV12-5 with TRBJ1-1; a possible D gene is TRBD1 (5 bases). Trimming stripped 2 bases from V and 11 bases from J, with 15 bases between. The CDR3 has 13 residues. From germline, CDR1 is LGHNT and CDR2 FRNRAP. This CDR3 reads CASGLQGTRSAFF. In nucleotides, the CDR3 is TGTGCTAGTGGTTTGCAGGGCACCCGGTCGGCTTTCTTT.

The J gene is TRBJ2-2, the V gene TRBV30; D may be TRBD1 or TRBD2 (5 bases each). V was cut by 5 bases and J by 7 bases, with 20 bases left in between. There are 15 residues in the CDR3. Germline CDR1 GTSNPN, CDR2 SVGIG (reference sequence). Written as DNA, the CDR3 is TGTGCCTGGGGTCCACCGGGGCAGTTCAACGGGGAGCTGTTTTTT. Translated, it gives CAWGPPGQFNGELFF.